The sequence of this T cell receptor (beta chain) was determined in a study of T cells in Graves' hyperthyroidism and ophthalmopathy. V lost 4 bases and J 6 bases, leaving 14 bases between the germline ends. CDR3 size: 14 residues. Germline V gene sequence: CDR1 WSHSY, CDR2 SAAADI. Turning to this clonotype: Its antigen is not identified.

Hyperthyroidism patients were newly diagnosed, had disease duration under 2 months, and were aged 18 to 65 years. Exclusions: uncontrolled infection, other autoimmune disease, pregnancy, lactation. Clinical symptoms, serum thyroxine, TRAb, thyroid ultrasound and orbital computed tomography established diagnosis. Findings and caveats of the study: Most clonotypes that expanded in the thyroid above 0.001 also showed up in blood.

Regions amplified from RNA transcripts were the TCR beta CDR3 regions. The primer set for the first-round RT-PCR of the TCR CDR3 was HTBI. TCRdb reprocessed the multiplex PCR reads with MiXCR, giving one entry per CDR3 protein. The table shows approximately 420,000 distinct CDR3 sequences, with more than 12% occurring only once. The chain employs TRBV10-2 and TRBJ2-3; D is perhaps TRBD2 (6 bases). The sequenced material came from blood. The receptor's source is a woman in her twenties or thirties with Graves' hyperthyroidism. CDR3 amino acids: CASSVGGWGDTQYF. The CDR3 coding sequence is TGCGCCAGCAGTGTTGGAGGGTGGGGGGATACGCAGTATTTT.